These T cell receptor beta chains were read from a single sample in a study of cytomegalovirus exposure and HLA in healthy donors. TCRdb's copy holds only in-frame clones and misses some; the assay was immunoSEQ multiplex PCR. Of 70,000 to 80,000 clones in the sample, around 94% were seen once. The specimen was PBMCs. All receptors derive from a woman aged 18-35 years in good health and CMV-seropositive. Each CDR3 is given with its conserved first and last residue. Fields, in order: V gene, J gene, CDR3 protein.

V gene: TRBV4-3
J gene: TRBJ2-3
CDR3 protein: CASSQDQQLGTDTQYF

V gene: TRBV18
J gene: TRBJ1-5
CDR3 protein: CASSPQPMQGAPHQPQHF

V gene: TRBV19
J gene: TRBJ1-5
CDR3 protein: CASSITGGLSNQPQHF

V gene: TRBV27
J gene: TRBJ2-7
CDR3 protein: CASRRSGGTYEQYF

V gene: TRBV4-1
J gene: -
CDR3 protein: CASSPYTGTGYEQYF

V gene: TRBV28
J gene: TRBJ1-2
CDR3 protein: CASTLSTGTGARGYTF

V gene: TRBV29-1
J gene: TRBJ2-3
CDR3 protein: CSVGRQGGTDTQYF

V gene: TRBV4-3
J gene: TRBJ2-7
CDR3 protein: CASSLGQGIYEQYF

V gene: TRBV18
J gene: TRBJ1-5
CDR3 protein: CASSPPGGLPSRSNQPQHF

V gene: TRBV4-1
J gene: TRBJ1-3
CDR3 protein: CASSQDPTDSGNTIYF

V gene: TRBV6-5
J gene: TRBJ1-5
CDR3 protein: CASRTVSNQPQHF

V gene: TRBV7-3
J gene: TRBJ2-2
CDR3 protein: CASSPTGTPTGELFF

V gene: TRBV5-6
J gene: TRBJ2-1
CDR3 protein: CASSLAGTGVNEQFF